This TCR beta chain comes out of a study of T cells in Graves' hyperthyroidism and ophthalmopathy. Overall study context: Peripheral blood specimens were obtained at initial diagnosis, prior to any treatment. Broader study findings: Ophthalmopathy cases were set apart from stable hyperthyroidism by a 13 V-J model. Ophthalmopathy was identified by the model a median approximately 6.4 months ahead of onset.

Deletions cut 7 bases from V and 5 bases from J, with 26 bases between. The CDR3 is made up of 17 amino acids. Amplified TCR beta CDR3 regions came from RNA transcripts. HTBI primers were employed in a first-round RT-PCR of the TCR CDR3. TCRdb reprocessed the multiplex PCR reads with MiXCR, giving one entry per CDR3 protein. The sample holds some 510,000 distinct CDR3 sequences; 20% to 25% are singletons and the top ten take around a quarter. Each 10 ml fresh peripheral blood draw supplied the PBMCs. On this clonotype itself: What it recognizes is unknown.

This TCR came from a man aged 18 to 29 with Graves' hyperthyroidism. This chain connects TRBV12-3 or TRBV12-4 to TRBJ1-2; a weak D match, TRBD1 (5 bases). What was sequenced was blood. In DNA, the CDR3 is TGTGCCAGCATCAAAAGGGGTTGGGGCCTGGTCGGGTATGGCTACACCTTC. Protein sequence: CASIKRGWGLVGYGYTF.